A selection of T cell receptor beta chains follows, all from one sample in a study of blood T cell repertoires in COVID-19. Some clones are missing from TCRdb's copy, which holds only in-frame ones; the method was immunoSEQ multiplex PCR. The sample has under 75,000 clones; approximately 79% are singletons. The sample taken for sequencing was peripheral blood. Source of these receptors: a woman aged 65 to 85 with acute or convalescent COVID-19. The CDR3 runs from the conserved cysteine through the conserved F or W. A D gene is named only where the DNA matches it firmly. Only some rows state a clone size, as once, few, many or a class for expanded clones.

d_call: -
v_call: TRBV4-1
j_call: TRBJ2-5
clone_size: -
cdr3_aa: CASSSRVVVQETQYF
cdr3_nt: TGCGCCAGCAGCTCCCGGGTTGTTGTTCAAGAGACCCAGTACTTC

d_call: -
v_call: TRBV5-4
j_call: TRBJ2-3
clone_size: -
cdr3_aa: CASSLFGEDTQYF
cdr3_nt: TGTGCCAGCAGCTTATTCGGAGAGGATACGCAGTATTTT

d_call: -
v_call: TRBV12-5
j_call: TRBJ2-3
clone_size: -
cdr3_aa: CASGLVAGADTQYF
cdr3_nt: TGTGCTAGTGGTTTGGTAGCTGGTGCAGATACGCAGTATTTT

d_call: -
v_call: TRBV12-5
j_call: TRBJ2-3
clone_size: -
cdr3_aa: CASGLSGIPDTQYF
cdr3_nt: TGTGCTAGTGGTTTGTCGGGGATCCCAGATACGCAGTATTTT

d_call: -
v_call: TRBV5-1
j_call: TRBJ2-1
clone_size: -
cdr3_aa: CASSLERGGNEQFF
cdr3_nt: TGCGCCAGCAGCTTGGAAAGAGGGGGCAATGAGCAGTTCTTC

d_call: TRBD1
v_call: TRBV2
j_call: TRBJ2-3
clone_size: -
cdr3_aa: CASSQQGARNTDTQYF
cdr3_nt: TGTGCCAGCAGTCAACAGGGGGCGCGTAACACAGATACGCAGTATTTT

d_call: TRBD1
v_call: TRBV5-6
j_call: TRBJ1-6
clone_size: few
cdr3_aa: CASSSLGTGDYSPLHF
cdr3_nt: TGTGCCAGCAGCTCCCTCGGGACAGGGGATTATTCACCCCTCCACTTT

d_call: TRBD1
v_call: TRBV9
j_call: TRBJ2-2
clone_size: -
cdr3_aa: CASSIRGPGELFF
cdr3_nt: TGTGCCAGCAGCATAAGGGGGCCGGGGGAGCTGTTTTTT

d_call: TRBD1
v_call: TRBV4-1
j_call: TRBJ1-3
clone_size: -
cdr3_aa: CASSQEDRAGNTIYF
cdr3_nt: TGCGCCAGCAGCCAAGAAGACAGGGCAGGAAACACCATATATTTT

d_call: TRBD1
v_call: TRBV2
j_call: TRBJ1-5
clone_size: once
cdr3_aa: CASSPQGVNQPQHF
cdr3_nt: TGTGCCAGCAGTCCACAGGGGGTCAATCAGCCCCAGCATTTT

d_call: -
v_call: TRBV6-2/TRBV6-3
j_call: TRBJ1-2
clone_size: -
cdr3_aa: CASSYDRLYGYTF
cdr3_nt: TGTGCCAGCAGTTACGACAGACTTTATGGCTACACCTTC

d_call: -
v_call: TRBV19
j_call: TRBJ2-2
clone_size: -
cdr3_aa: CASSISGYTGELFF
cdr3_nt: TGTGCCAGTAGTATTTCCGGTTACACCGGGGAGCTGTTTTTT

d_call: TRBD2
v_call: TRBV10-1
j_call: TRBJ2-3
clone_size: once
cdr3_aa: CASSEEGSGGAEDTQYF
cdr3_nt: TGCGCCAGCAGTGAAGAGGGCAGCGGGGGGGCGGAGGATACGCAGTATTTT

d_call: -
v_call: TRBV6-4
j_call: TRBJ2-7
clone_size: -
cdr3_aa: CASSEQGGDYEQYF
cdr3_nt: TGTGCCAGCAGTGAACAGGGTGGGGACTACGAGCAGTACTTC

d_call: -
v_call: TRBV14
j_call: TRBJ2-1
clone_size: -
cdr3_aa: CASSRAIPGLYNEQFF
cdr3_nt: TGTGCCAGCAGCCGAGCCATTCCGGGACTGTACAATGAGCAGTTCTTC

d_call: -
v_call: TRBV7-9
j_call: TRBJ1-2
clone_size: -
cdr3_aa: CASSLVLADYGYTF
cdr3_nt: TGTGCCAGCAGCTTAGTATTGGCGGACTATGGCTACACCTTC

d_call: -
v_call: TRBV12-3/TRBV12-4
j_call: TRBJ2-1
clone_size: -
cdr3_aa: CASSPRRDEQFF
cdr3_nt: TGTGCCAGCAGTCCCCGGAGGGATGAGCAGTTCTTC

d_call: -
v_call: TRBV6-6
j_call: TRBJ2-1
clone_size: -
cdr3_aa: CASSRGANNEQFF
cdr3_nt: TGTGCCAGCAGCCGGGGGGCTAACAATGAGCAGTTCTTC

d_call: -
v_call: TRBV3-1/TRBV3-2
j_call: TRBJ2-2
clone_size: -
cdr3_aa: CASSPLGGELFF
cdr3_nt: TGTGCCAGCAGCCCCCTAGGAGGGGAGCTGTTTTTT

d_call: -
v_call: TRBV6-5
j_call: TRBJ2-7
clone_size: -
cdr3_aa: CASRDTSYEQYF
cdr3_nt: TGTGCCAGCAGGGACACCTCCTACGAGCAGTACTTC

d_call: TRBD1
v_call: TRBV6-2/TRBV6-3
j_call: TRBJ1-2
clone_size: -
cdr3_aa: CASSLTGEFYGYTF
cdr3_nt: TGTGCCAGCAGTTTGACAGGGGAGTTCTATGGCTACACCTTC

d_call: TRBD1
v_call: TRBV5-4
j_call: TRBJ1-1
clone_size: -
cdr3_aa: CASSTGQGARVNTEAFF
cdr3_nt: TGTGCCAGCAGCACGGGACAGGGGGCGCGGGTGAACACTGAAGCTTTCTTT

d_call: -
v_call: TRBV2
j_call: TRBJ1-1
clone_size: -
cdr3_aa: CASSADGKGGTEAFF
cdr3_nt: TGTGCCAGCAGTGCGGACGGGAAAGGTGGCACTGAAGCTTTCTTT

d_call: -
v_call: TRBV9
j_call: TRBJ1-2
clone_size: -
cdr3_aa: CASSVGGVGSYGYTF
cdr3_nt: TGTGCCAGCAGCGTAGGCGGGGTTGGCTCCTATGGCTACACCTTC

d_call: -
v_call: TRBV6-6
j_call: TRBJ2-2
clone_size: few
cdr3_aa: CASKPLIAGELFF
cdr3_nt: TGTGCCAGCAAGCCTTTAATCGCCGGGGAGCTGTTTTTT

d_call: -
v_call: TRBV11-1
j_call: TRBJ2-1
clone_size: -
cdr3_aa: CASSSNPGDEQFF
cdr3_nt: TGTGCCAGCAGCTCTAATCCAGGGGATGAGCAGTTCTTC

d_call: -
v_call: TRBV5-4
j_call: TRBJ2-1
clone_size: -
cdr3_aa: CASSSTGSEQFF
cdr3_nt: TGTGCCAGCAGCTCAACGGGGAGTGAGCAGTTCTTC

d_call: -
v_call: TRBV6-1
j_call: TRBJ1-5
clone_size: -
cdr3_aa: CASSEYGVGQPQHF
cdr3_nt: TGTGCCAGCAGTGAATACGGGGTAGGTCAGCCCCAGCATTTT

d_call: -
v_call: TRBV9
j_call: TRBJ2-2
clone_size: -
cdr3_aa: CASSVVGSGTNTGELFF
cdr3_nt: TGTGCCAGCAGCGTAGTTGGTAGCGGAACGAACACCGGGGAGCTGTTTTTT

d_call: TRBD1
v_call: TRBV28
j_call: TRBJ1-6
clone_size: -
cdr3_aa: CASSLSGQGANSPLHF
cdr3_nt: TGTGCCAGCAGTTTATCCGGACAGGGTGCAAATTCACCCCTCCACTTT

d_call: TRBD1
v_call: TRBV9
j_call: TRBJ2-1
clone_size: -
cdr3_aa: CASSVPKRTGSSYNEQFF
cdr3_nt: TGTGCCAGCAGCGTACCCAAACGGACAGGTAGCTCCTACAATGAGCAGTTCTTC

d_call: TRBD1
v_call: TRBV6-5
j_call: TRBJ1-1
clone_size: -
cdr3_aa: CASSSPGGRTEAFF
cdr3_nt: TGTGCCAGCAGTTCTCCAGGGGGCCGGACTGAAGCTTTCTTT

d_call: TRBD1
v_call: TRBV27
j_call: TRBJ2-2
clone_size: -
cdr3_aa: CASHRGPDGELFF
cdr3_nt: TGTGCCAGCCATAGGGGGCCTGACGGGGAGCTGTTTTTT

d_call: TRBD1
v_call: TRBV6-6
j_call: TRBJ1-5
clone_size: -
cdr3_aa: CASRSEDRVYQPQHF
cdr3_nt: TGTGCCAGCCGCTCGGAAGACAGGGTCTACCAGCCCCAGCATTTT

d_call: TRBD1
v_call: TRBV6-6
j_call: TRBJ2-3
clone_size: -
cdr3_aa: CASSYLTGLRDTQYF
cdr3_nt: TGTGCCAGCAGTTACTTGACAGGGTTGAGGGATACGCAGTATTTT

d_call: TRBD1
v_call: TRBV3-1/TRBV3-2
j_call: TRBJ1-2
clone_size: -
cdr3_aa: CASSQGVQGAYGYTF
cdr3_nt: TGTGCCAGCAGCCAAGGGGTCCAGGGGGCCTATGGCTACACCTTC

d_call: -
v_call: TRBV20-1
j_call: TRBJ2-2
clone_size: -
cdr3_aa: CSASPGRMNTGELFF
cdr3_nt: TGCAGTGCTAGTCCCGGCAGGATGAACACCGGGGAGCTGTTTTTT

d_call: -
v_call: TRBV7-2
j_call: TRBJ1-5
clone_size: -
cdr3_aa: CASSLAGFKPQHF
cdr3_nt: TGTGCCAGCAGCTTAGCCGGTTTTAAGCCCCAGCATTTT

d_call: TRBD2
v_call: TRBV5-4
j_call: TRBJ2-3
clone_size: once
cdr3_aa: CASSLGTSGGTDTQYF
cdr3_nt: TGTGCCAGCAGCCTCGGGACTAGCGGGGGTACAGATACGCAGTATTTT

d_call: TRBD1
v_call: TRBV5-1
j_call: TRBJ2-7
clone_size: -
cdr3_aa: CASSTGQGSTYEQYF
cdr3_nt: TGCGCCAGCAGCACTGGACAGGGGTCAACCTACGAGCAGTACTTC

d_call: TRBD1
v_call: TRBV9
j_call: TRBJ2-7
clone_size: few
cdr3_aa: CASSAGAGTGRSYEQYF
cdr3_nt: TGTGCCAGCAGCGCTGGAGCTGGGACAGGACGTTCCTACGAGCAGTACTTC

d_call: -
v_call: TRBV18
j_call: TRBJ2-4
clone_size: -
cdr3_aa: CASSPPDRGGNIQYF
cdr3_nt: TGTGCCAGCTCACCACCTGATAGGGGAGGAAACATTCAGTACTTC

d_call: -
v_call: TRBV24-1
j_call: TRBJ2-1
clone_size: -
cdr3_aa: CATSDHARTSEQFF
cdr3_nt: TGTGCCACCAGTGACCACGCCAGGACAAGTGAGCAGTTCTTC

d_call: TRBD1
v_call: TRBV27
j_call: TRBJ1-5
clone_size: -
cdr3_aa: CASSLSMTGLQPQHF
cdr3_nt: TGTGCCAGCAGTTTATCGATGACAGGGCTTCAGCCCCAGCATTTT

d_call: -
v_call: TRBV5-1
j_call: TRBJ2-2
clone_size: -
cdr3_aa: CASSLATDTGELFF
cdr3_nt: TGCGCCAGCAGCTTGGCAACAGACACCGGGGAGCTGTTTTTT

d_call: TRBD1
v_call: TRBV5-1
j_call: TRBJ1-1
clone_size: -
cdr3_aa: CASSLDRGVRTEAFF
cdr3_nt: TGCGCCAGCAGCTTGGACAGGGGAGTGAGGACTGAAGCTTTCTTT

d_call: -
v_call: TRBV4-3
j_call: TRBJ2-2
clone_size: -
cdr3_aa: CASSQDFGGLAANTGELFF
cdr3_nt: TGCGCCAGCAGCCAAGATTTCGGGGGATTAGCTGCGAACACCGGGGAGCTGTTTTTT

d_call: -
v_call: TRBV9
j_call: TRBJ1-1
clone_size: -
cdr3_aa: CASSVDRSQNTEAFF
cdr3_nt: TGTGCCAGCAGCGTAGACAGAAGTCAGAACACTGAAGCTTTCTTT

d_call: -
v_call: TRBV10-3
j_call: TRBJ2-3
clone_size: -
cdr3_aa: CAIKGTGTTDTQYF
cdr3_nt: TGTGCCATCAAGGGAACAGGGACCACAGATACGCAGTATTTT

d_call: TRBD1
v_call: TRBV30
j_call: TRBJ1-2
clone_size: -
cdr3_aa: CAWSRQGSYGYTF
cdr3_nt: TGTGCCTGGAGTCGACAGGGGTCCTATGGCTACACCTTC

d_call: -
v_call: TRBV2
j_call: TRBJ2-5
clone_size: -
cdr3_aa: CASSEGGAQETQYF
cdr3_nt: TGTGCCAGCAGTGAAGGCGGGGCCCAAGAGACCCAGTACTTC

d_call: TRBD2
v_call: TRBV5-1
j_call: TRBJ2-7
clone_size: -
cdr3_aa: CASSLRGGLSSYEQYF
cdr3_nt: TGCGCCAGCAGCTTGCGGGGGGGCCTCAGCTCCTACGAGCAGTACTTC

d_call: -
v_call: TRBV6-5
j_call: TRBJ1-2
clone_size: -
cdr3_aa: CASSYGQGSYGYTF
cdr3_nt: TGTGCCAGCAGTTACGGCCAGGGAAGCTATGGCTACACCTTC

d_call: TRBD2
v_call: TRBV6-5
j_call: TRBJ2-1
clone_size: -
cdr3_aa: CASRPEAGGLNEQFF
cdr3_nt: TGTGCCAGCAGACCCGAAGCGGGGGGGCTCAATGAGCAGTTCTTC

d_call: -
v_call: TRBV3-1/TRBV3-2
j_call: TRBJ1-5
clone_size: -
cdr3_aa: CASSQDTGGVGNQPQHF
cdr3_nt: TGTGCCAGCAGCCAAGATACGGGGGGGGTAGGCAATCAGCCCCAGCATTTT

d_call: TRBD1
v_call: TRBV4-3
j_call: TRBJ1-2
clone_size: -
cdr3_aa: CASSQLGQASGYTF
cdr3_nt: TGCGCCAGCAGCCAACTCGGACAGGCCTCTGGCTACACCTTC

d_call: TRBD1
v_call: TRBV9
j_call: TRBJ2-5
clone_size: -
cdr3_aa: CASSLGQGGKTQYF
cdr3_nt: TGTGCCAGCAGCCTCGGACAGGGGGGAAAGACCCAGTACTTC

d_call: -
v_call: TRBV5-5
j_call: TRBJ2-3
clone_size: -
cdr3_aa: CASSLRTSTDTQYF
cdr3_nt: TGTGCCAGCAGCCTGCGGACAAGCACAGATACGCAGTATTTT